Below are 17 T cell receptor beta chains sequenced from a single sample in a study of T cell changes during pregnancy in multiple sclerosis. Sequenced by immunoSEQ multiplex PCR; TCRdb stores in-frame clones only, minus some. The profile shows about 61,000 clones, about 87% of them singletons. The sample here was peripheral blood, taken in the first trimester of pregnancy. The receptors stem from a female donor in good health, enrolled as a control in a pregnancy study.

This clone occurred a few times. The V and J genes are TRBV7-9 and TRBJ1-1; D not resolved. This CDR3 is built from 17 residues. V was clipped by 2 bases and J by 0 bases, with 16 bases between them. Per the germline V gene, CDR1 is SEHNR and CDR2 is FQNEAQ (reference sequence). Written as DNA, the CDR3 is TGTGCCAGCAGCTTATTGGACTCTCTATTTATGAACACTGAAGCTTTCTTT. Translating gives CASSLLDSLFMNTEAFF.

The CDR3 here is CAWSLLGAHGANVLTF. CDR3 coding DNA: TGTGCCTGGAGCCTCCTGGGGGCGCATGGGGCCAACGTCCTGACTTTC. V gene TRBV30 combines with J gene TRBJ2-6; possible D gene TRBD1, 6 bases. The CDR3 has 16 residues. The germline CDR1 and CDR2 sequences are GTSNPN and SVGIG (reference sequence). Trimming pared 3 bases from V and 3 bases from J, leaving 15 bases between. Supplemented by reference TRBV30 and TRBJ2-6, the full variable domain reads SQTIHQWPATLVQPVGSPLSLECTVEGTSNPNLYWYRQAAGRGLQLLFYSVGIGQISSEVPQNLSASRPQDRQFILSSKKLLLSDSGFYLCAWSLLGAHGANVLTFGAGSRLTVL.

The chain is built from TRBV7-2 and TRBJ2-7, with TRBD1 matching 8 bases. CDR3 length equals 16 residues. The germline V gene encodes CDR1 SGHTA and CDR2 FQGNSA. V dropped 3 bases and J dropped 3; count of bases not matched to a gene: 10. The CDR3 is CASSFYGQGGYYEQYF. DNA for the CDR3: TGTGCCAGCAGCTTCTACGGACAGGGTGGGTACTACGAGCAGTACTTC. Using reference TRBV7-2 and TRBJ2-7 for the parts outside the CDR3, the full variable domain is GAGVSQSPSNKVTEKGKDVELRCDPISGHTALYWYRQSLGQGLEFLIYFQGNSAPDKSGLPSDRFSAERTGGSVSTLTIQRTQQEDSAVYLCASSFYGQGGYYEQYFGPGTRLTVT.

The chain combines TRBV29-1 with TRBJ2-1, with D uncertain. Germline V gene lookup returns CDR1 SQVTM and CDR2 ANQGSEA. The V gene lost 2 bases and the J gene lost 4 bases, with 9 bases spanning the gap. The CDR3 is made up of 13 amino acids. The CDR3 nucleotides read TGCAGCGTTGAAAAACAGCCTTACAATGAGCAGTTCTTC. Translated, it gives CSVEKQPYNEQFF.

The rearrangement links TRBV30 to TRBJ1-1, with D perhaps matching TRBD1 (6 bases). CDR1 is GTSNPN and CDR2 is SVGIG in the germline V gene (reference sequence). Deletions cut 2 bases from V and 3 bases from J, with 13 bases between. The CDR3 covers 14 residues. DNA for the CDR3: TGTGCCTGGAGTTCGCTGGGGACATACACTGAAGCTTTCTTT. Translating gives CAWSSLGTYTEAFF. Variable domain in full (rest from reference TRBV30 and TRBJ1-1): SQTIHQWPATLVQPVGSPLSLECTVEGTSNPNLYWYRQAAGRGLQLLFYSVGIGQISSEVPQNLSASRPQDRQFILSSKKLLLSDSGFYLCAWSSLGTYTEAFFGQGTRLTVV.

The chain is built from TRBV14 and TRBJ2-7, with TRBD1 as a possible D gene (6 bases). Trimming stripped 3 bases from V and 0 bases from J, with 9 bases between. CDR1 and CDR2 from the germline V gene are SGHDN and FVKESK. This CDR3 has 14 amino acids. CDR3 DNA sequence: TGTGCCAGCAGCCAGATCAGGGGCTCCTACGAGCAGTACTTC. It encodes CASSQIRGSYEQYF.

The genes are TRBV7-2 and TRBJ2-7; 11 bases match TRBD2. Unmatched junction bases numbered 12, after V lost 2 bases and J lost 3 bases. The CDR3 runs 18 residues. CDR1 is SGHTA, CDR2 FQGNSA, per germline. As DNA, the CDR3 is TGTGCCAGCAGCTTAACAACTAGCGGGGGCATCCATAGCTACGAGCAGTACTTC. Translated: CASSLTTSGGIHSYEQYF.

The chain is built from TRBV4-2 and TRBJ1-1; D is perhaps TRBD1 (5 bases). CDR3 length equals 14 residues. The germline CDR1 and CDR2 sequences are LGHNA and YNFKEQ. Between the trimmed V and J ends, which lost 4 bases and 2 bases, there was a span of 11 bases. In DNA form, the CDR3 reads TGTGCCAGCAGCCGTAGGGGCAGTAACACTGAAGCTTTCTTT. Protein sequence: CASSRRGSNTEAFF.

This chain links TRBV7-2 with TRBJ2-2; D possibly corresponds to TRBD1 (6 bases). This CDR3 comprises 16 residues. Per the germline V gene, CDR1 is SGHTA and CDR2 is FQGNSA. Trimming pared 0 bases from V and 6 bases from J, leaving 14 bases between. The DNA for the CDR3 is TGTGCCAGCAGCTTAGCACCGGTACAGGGAGCCGGGGAGCTGTTTTTT. It encodes CASSLAPVQGAGELFF. Drawing the rest from reference TRBV7-2 and TRBJ2-2, the complete variable domain is GAGVSQSPSNKVTEKGKDVELRCDPISGHTALYWYRQSLGQGLEFLIYFQGNSAPDKSGLPSDRFSAERTGGSVSTLTIQRTQQEDSAVYLCASSLAPVQGAGELFFGEGSRLTVL.

The chain combines TRBV9 with TRBJ2-3; a possible D gene is TRBD1 (5 bases). Looked up from germline, CDR1 is SGDLS and CDR2 is YYNGEE. The CDR3 is made up of 15 amino acids. Trimming left V 4 bases short and J 2 bases short, with 14 bases between. CDR3 sequence reads: CASSIRTDNTDTQYF. CDR3 coding DNA: TGTGCCAGCAGCATCAGGACGGACAACACAGATACGCAGTATTTT.

V and J are TRBV30 and TRBJ1-2; possibly TRBD1 for D (5 bases). Trimming removed 2 bases from V and 2 bases from J, with 18 bases in between. The CDR3 extends over 16 amino acids. Germline V gives CDR1 GTSNPN, CDR2 SVGIG (reference sequence). CDR3 sequence reads: CAWSRETALQNYGYTF. DNA of the CDR3: TGTGCCTGGAGTCGAGAGACAGCGCTTCAAAACTATGGCTACACCTTC.

This chain links TRBV5-1 with TRBJ2-1; 7 bases line up with TRBD1. This CDR3 spans 15 amino acids. CDR1 is SGHRS, CDR2 YFSETQ, per germline. Trimming cost V 7 bases and J 8 bases; bases outside gene matches: 15. CDR3: CASAFSLSQGDEQFF. Written as DNA, the CDR3 is TGCGCCAGCGCGTTCTCTCTTTCTCAGGGGGATGAGCAGTTCTTC.

The chain is built from TRBV2 and TRBJ1-2, with TRBD1 matching 8 bases. The CDR3 totals 15 residues. Per the germline V gene, CDR1 is SNHLY and CDR2 is FYNNEI. The V gene end was trimmed by 2 bases and the J gene end by 7 bases; junction bases not matched to a gene: 9. In DNA, the CDR3 is TGTGCCAGCAGTGAAACGGGGGGCCAGGGGGCTGGCTACACCTTC. Translation: CASSETGGQGAGYTF.

This clone was counted only a few times. This sequence joins TRBV4-1 and TRBJ1-1; 8 bases fit TRBD1. The CDR3 loop spans 15 amino acids. CDR1 is MGHRA and CDR2 is YSYEKL in the germline V gene. The trim removed 0 bases at V and 6 bases at J, leaving 6 bases unmatched. The CDR3 coding sequence is TGCGCCAGCAGCCAAGAGCCACAGGGGGTGGCTGAAGCTTTCTTT. This gives the protein CASSQEPQGVAEAFF.

This clone is a singleton in its sample. The gene calls are TRBV5-6 and TRBJ2-7; TRBD2 matches 8 bases. The CDR3 is 13 residues long. Trimming at V came to 7 bases and at J to 4 bases, leaving 7 bases not matched to a gene. The germline V gene encodes CDR1 SGHDT and CDR2 YYEEEE. CDR3 protein: CASLRGGGYEQYF. Here the CDR3 DNA reads TGTGCCAGCTTACGGGGGGGAGGATACGAGCAGTACTTC.

CDR3 in amino acids: CASSLVGDTLIYGYTF. CDR3 DNA sequence: TGTGCCAGCAGCTTGGTGGGGGACACCCTCATCTATGGCTACACCTTC. The rearrangement links TRBV5-8 to TRBJ1-2, with a tentative D call TRBD1 (6 bases). CDR1 and CDR2 (germline): SGHTS, YDEGEE. Trimming stripped 0 bases from V and 4 bases from J, with 16 bases between. The CDR3 consists of 16 residues.

This clone was detected only a few times. The chain employs TRBV10-3 and TRBJ1-5; TRBD1 agrees at 10 bases. The CDR3 extends over 15 amino acids. The V segment lost 3 bases and the J segment 5 bases; nucleotides outside the gene matches: 4. Germline assignment: CDR1 ENHRY and CDR2 SYGVKD. CDR3 region: CAISDGTGEYQPQHF. Written as DNA, the CDR3 is TGTGCCATCAGTGACGGGACAGGGGAGTATCAGCCCCAGCATTTT.